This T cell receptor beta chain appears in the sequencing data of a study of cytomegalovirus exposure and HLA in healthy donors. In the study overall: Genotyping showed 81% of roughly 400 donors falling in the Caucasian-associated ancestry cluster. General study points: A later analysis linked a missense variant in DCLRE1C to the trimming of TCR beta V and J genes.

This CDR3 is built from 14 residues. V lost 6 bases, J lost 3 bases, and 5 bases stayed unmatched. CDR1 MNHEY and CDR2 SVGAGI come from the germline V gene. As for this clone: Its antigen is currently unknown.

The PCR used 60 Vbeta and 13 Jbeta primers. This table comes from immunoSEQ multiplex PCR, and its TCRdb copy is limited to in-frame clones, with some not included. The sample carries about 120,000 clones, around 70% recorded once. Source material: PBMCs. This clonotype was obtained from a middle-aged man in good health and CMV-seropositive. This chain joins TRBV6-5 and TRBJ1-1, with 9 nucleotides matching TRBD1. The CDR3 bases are TGTGCCAGCAGCCGCCGGGACAGGGACACTGAAGCTTTCTTT. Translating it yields CASSRRDRDTEAFF.